These T cell receptor beta chains were read from a single sample in a study of blood T cell repertoires in COVID-19. Repertoires were generated with immunoSEQ multiplex PCR, while TCRdb's copy carries only in-frame clones and drops some. This table holds 100,000 to 150,000 clones, about four fifths found once. The sequenced sample was peripheral blood. These TCRs come from a woman in her 50s with acute or convalescent COVID-19. Both conserved end residues are part of each CDR3. D genes are given only for firm matches. Rows give clone size only sometimes, using once, few, many, or a class for an expanded clone.

CDR3: CASIATGTYQETQYF; DNA: TGTGCCAGCATCGCGACAGGGACGTACCAAGAGACCCAGTACTTC; size: NA; J: TRBJ2-5; D: TRBD1; V: TRBV2
CDR3: CASSPGQGRNTIYF; DNA: TGTGCCAGCAGCCCTGGACAGGGTAGGAACACCATATATTTT; size: NA; J: TRBJ1-3; D: TRBD1; V: TRBV9
CDR3: CASSQDRTSGGGTDTQYF; DNA: TGTGCCAGCAGCCAAGATAGGACTAGCGGGGGGGGCACAGATACGCAGTATTTT; size: once; J: TRBJ2-3; D: TRBD2; V: TRBV4-2
CDR3: CSVETGKNGYTF; DNA: TGCAGCGTGGAGACAGGGAAGAATGGCTACACCTTC; size: NA; J: TRBJ1-2; D: TRBD1; V: TRBV29-1
CDR3: CASSVLGTGTSGNTIYF; DNA: TGTGCCAGCAGCGTATTAGGGACAGGGACCTCTGGAAACACCATATATTTT; size: NA; J: TRBJ1-3; D: TRBD1; V: TRBV9
CDR3: CASSIKGLAGTPETQYF; DNA: TGTGCCAGCAGCATAAAGGGACTAGCGGGCACCCCTGAGACCCAGTACTTC; size: few; J: TRBJ2-5; D: TRBD2; V: TRBV4-2
CDR3: CASSEYPSGGAAKNIQYF; DNA: TGTGCCAGCAGTGAATATCCTAGCGGGGGGGCAGCCAAAAACATTCAGTACTTC; size: NA; J: TRBJ2-4; D: TRBD2; V: TRBV2
CDR3: CASSEGQLIISYEQYF; DNA: TGTGCCAGCAGTGAAGGCCAGTTAATTATCTCCTACGAGCAGTACTTC; size: NA; J: TRBJ2-7; D: NA; V: TRBV6-1
CDR3: CASSEYQATWWPQHF; DNA: TGTGCCAGCAGTGAATACCAGGCAACGTGGTGGCCCCAGCATTTT; size: once; J: TRBJ1-5; D: NA; V: TRBV2
CDR3: CASSYPGTGGPAFF; DNA: TGTGCCAGCAGTTACCCCGGGACAGGGGGCCCAGCTTTCTTT; size: NA; J: TRBJ1-1; D: TRBD1; V: TRBV6-2/TRBV6-3
CDR3: CASSSADTQYF; DNA: TGTGCCAGCAGCTCAGCAGATACGCAGTATTTT; size: NA; J: TRBJ2-3; D: NA; V: TRBV5-6
CDR3: CASSKGAEYEQYF; DNA: TGTGCCAGCAGCAAAGGGGCAGAATACGAGCAGTACTTC; size: NA; J: TRBJ2-7; D: NA; V: TRBV21-1
CDR3: CASSYSTRGTNYGYTF; DNA: TGTGCCAGCAGTTACTCGACGAGGGGGACTAACTATGGCTACACCTTC; size: NA; J: TRBJ1-2; D: NA; V: TRBV6-5
CDR3: CASSQVRGTGELFF; DNA: TGTGCCAGCAGCCAAGTCAGGGGCACCGGGGAGCTGTTTTTT; size: NA; J: TRBJ2-2; D: NA; V: TRBV14
CDR3: CASSQGGGFTDTQYF; DNA: TGTGCCAGCAGCCAAGGTGGGGGGTTCACAGATACGCAGTATTTT; size: NA; J: TRBJ2-3; D: NA; V: TRBV3-1/TRBV3-2
CDR3: CASNVGGLNQPQHF; DNA: TGTGCCAGCAACGTCGGGGGTCTCAATCAGCCCCAGCATTTT; size: NA; J: TRBJ1-5; D: NA; V: TRBV28
CDR3: CASSWTVSTDTQYF; DNA: TGTGCCAGCAGCTGGACAGTTAGCACAGATACGCAGTATTTT; size: NA; J: TRBJ2-3; D: NA; V: TRBV11-2
CDR3: CASSYSPGTNEKLFF; DNA: TGTGCCAGCAGTTACTCTCCGGGGACAAACGAAAAACTGTTTTTT; size: NA; J: TRBJ1-4; D: NA; V: TRBV6-5
CDR3: CASSLAGTGGRGYGYTF; DNA: TGTGCCAGCAGCTTAGCGGGGACAGGGGGCCGTGGCTATGGCTACACCTTC; size: NA; J: TRBJ1-2; D: TRBD1; V: TRBV7-9
CDR3: CASSLLDIDNQPQHF; DNA: TGTGCCAGCAGTTTATTGGACATAGACAATCAGCCCCAGCATTTT; size: NA; J: TRBJ1-5; D: NA; V: TRBV28
CDR3: CASSEGANTEAFF; DNA: TGCGCCAGCAGTGAGGGGGCTAACACTGAAGCTTTCTTT; size: NA; J: TRBJ1-1; D: NA; V: TRBV10-2
CDR3: CASSQGDAGGPDF; DNA: TGTGCCAGCAGCCAAGGCGACGCGGGGGGGCCGGACTTC; size: NA; J: TRBJ2-4; D: TRBD2; V: TRBV3-1/TRBV3-2
CDR3: CASSPDRGSQNEQFF; DNA: TGTGCCAGCAGCCCCGACAGGGGTTCGCAGAATGAGCAGTTCTTC; size: many; J: TRBJ2-1; D: TRBD1; V: TRBV2
CDR3: CASSESGSQLYNEQFF; DNA: TGTGCCAGCAGTGAATCAGGGTCACAACTCTACAATGAGCAGTTCTTC; size: NA; J: TRBJ2-1; D: NA; V: TRBV2
CDR3: CASSLFGRLNTEAFF; DNA: TGTGCCAGCAGTTTATTTGGGCGTTTGAACACTGAAGCTTTCTTT; size: NA; J: TRBJ1-1; D: NA; V: TRBV27
CDR3: CASSQPDGSSYNSPLHF; DNA: TGTGCCAGCAGTCAACCGGACGGGAGCTCCTATAATTCACCCCTCCACTTT; size: NA; J: TRBJ1-6; D: NA; V: TRBV7-8
CDR3: CSVVTWEGDEKLFF; DNA: TGCAGCGTGGTAACGTGGGAAGGGGATGAAAAACTGTTTTTT; size: few; J: TRBJ1-4; D: NA; V: TRBV29-1
CDR3: CASSRTGGNRDTQYF; DNA: TGTGCCAGCAGTCGGACAGGGGGGAACAGAGATACGCAGTATTTT; size: NA; J: TRBJ2-3; D: TRBD1; V: TRBV6-4
CDR3: CASSFRQGDIYTF; DNA: TGTGCCAGCAGCTTCCGGCAGGGGGATATCTACACCTTC; size: NA; J: TRBJ1-2; D: TRBD1; V: TRBV7-3
CDR3: CASSQAGVVAGELFF; DNA: TGTGCCAGCAGCCAAGCGGGGGTAGTGGCCGGGGAGCTGTTTTTT; size: NA; J: TRBJ2-2; D: NA; V: TRBV3-1/TRBV3-2
CDR3: CASSQGEVTGYGYTF; DNA: TGTGCCAGCAGCCAAGGGGAGGTGACAGGGTATGGCTACACCTTC; size: once; J: TRBJ1-2; D: TRBD1; V: TRBV4-2
CDR3: CATSDWSSYEQYF; DNA: TGTGCCACCAGCGACTGGAGCTCCTACGAGCAGTACTTC; size: few; J: TRBJ2-7; D: NA; V: TRBV24-1
CDR3: CASSFSQNTEAFF; DNA: TGTGCCAGCAGTTTTTCACAGAACACTGAAGCTTTCTTT; size: few; J: TRBJ1-1; D: NA; V: TRBV12-3/TRBV12-4